The T cell receptor beta chain described here comes from a study of blood T cell repertoires in COVID-19. The V gene's germline CDR1 is SGHTA and CDR2 FQGNSA. V was pared by 5 bases and J by 7 bases, with 11 bases of the junction left unmatched. This CDR3 has 16 amino acids. The protocol was immunoSEQ multiplex PCR, while the TCRdb copy is restricted to in-frame clones and leaves out a portion. The sample includes about 120,000 clones, approximately 82% of them seen just once. The chain couples TRBV7-2 to TRBJ2-1, with 10 bases that match TRBD2. The receptor was derived from an elderly woman with acute or convalescent COVID-19. Sequenced input: peripheral blood. The CDR3 nucleotides are TGTGCCAGCAGCACCCGACTAGCGGGTGACGGTAATGAGCAGTTCTTC. It yields the protein CASSTRLAGDGNEQFF.